The TCR beta chain described here comes from a study of T cells after somatic rescue of genetic block. Data came from immunoSEQ multiplex PCR; TCRdb stores just in-frame clones and leaves some out. The sample has around 50,000 clones, 90% to 97% seen once. The germline CDR1 and CDR2 sequences are SNHLY and FYNNEI. V was clipped by 4 bases and J by 2 bases, with 8 bases between them. The length of the CDR3 is 14 residues. This clone turned up a few times. The sequence was obtained from a child younger than two. The sample consisted of peripheral blood mononuclear cells (PBMCs). The V gene is TRBV2, the J gene TRBJ2-2; D ambiguous. The CDR3 DNA is TGTGCCAGCAGTGGGAAAGCTAACACCGGGGAGCTGTTTTTT. It yields the protein CASSGKANTGELFF. The full variable domain, completed using reference TRBV2 and TRBJ2-2, is EPEVTQTPSHQVTQMGQEVILRCVPISNHLYFYWYRQILGQKVEFLVSFYNNEISEKSEIFDDQFSVERPDGSNFTLKIRSTKLEDSAMYFCASSGKANTGELFFGEGSRLTVL.